Shown below are 24 T cell receptor beta chains from a single sample sequenced in a study of T cells after yellow fever vaccination. TCRdb re-called the 5' RACE reads with MiXCR, one entry per CDR3 protein. In the table there are around 310,000 distinct CDR3 sequences, over 8% of which are singletons. The starting material was PBMCs, obtained on the day of the first yellow fever vaccination. Source of these receptors: a man in his late teens or twenties who received the YFV17D yellow fever vaccine.

The rearrangement uses TRBV20-1 and TRBJ2-7, with TRBD1 identical over 9 bases. CDR3 length: 15 residues. Germline V gene lookup returns CDR1 DFQATT and CDR2 SNEGSKA (reference sequence). J lost 4 bases, V lost 1 base, and 8 bases had no gene match. DNA of the CDR3: TGCAGTGCTAGAGCCGGGACAGGGACTTTATACGAGCAGTACTTC. The encoded protein is CSARAGTGTLYEQYF.

The chain links TRBV6-1 to TRBJ2-6, with D uncertain. Germline CDR1 and CDR2: MNHNS and SASEGT. The CDR3 spans 14 residues. V lost 5 bases, J lost 0 bases, and 5 bases lay in between. The DNA of the CDR3 is TGTGCCAGCAGTCGTCGCTCTGGGGCCAACGTCCTGACTTTC. It specifies CASSRRSGANVLTF.

This clonotype was counted between two and nine times. This chain uses TRBV3-1 with TRBJ1-4; D unclear. V gave up 0 bases and J gave up 7 bases, with 9 bases separating them. Germline V gene sequence: CDR1 LGHDT, CDR2 YNNKEL (reference sequence). The CDR3 contains 14 residues. CDR3 loop: CASSQDRQIEKLFF. In DNA, the CDR3 is TGTGCCAGCAGCCAAGATCGTCAGATTGAAAAACTGTTTTTT.

This clonotype has only a few counts. This chain uses TRBV19 with TRBJ2-7, with D unclear. V lost 4 bases and J 0 bases, leaving 7 bases between the germline ends. The germline CDR1 and CDR2 sequences are LNHDA and SQIVND (reference sequence). The CDR3 is 13 amino acids. The DNA of the CDR3 is TGTGCCAGTAGTAGGAGAAGCTCCTACGAGCAGTACTTC. Protein: CASSRRSSYEQYF.

This clonotype came up a few times. V is TRBV12-3 or TRBV12-4 and J is TRBJ2-7, with D unresolved. Trimming left V 1 base short and J 6 bases short, with 13 bases between. This CDR3 is 14 amino acids long. As DNA, the CDR3 is TGTGCCAGCAGTTTAGAAAGGGTAAAGGGCGAGCAGTACTTC. Protein product: CASSLERVKGEQYF.

V gene TRBV7-9 combines with J gene TRBJ1-1, with D possibly TRBD1 on 6 matching bases. This CDR3 contains 14 residues. CDR1 is SEHNR and CDR2 is FQNEAQ in the germline V gene (reference sequence). V gave up 1 base and J gave up 3 bases, with 9 bases separating them. For the CDR3, the DNA is TGTGCCAGCAGCTTAGGGGGGGCCGACACTGAAGCTTTCTTT. It encodes CASSLGGADTEAFF.

The V and J genes are TRBV20-1 and TRBJ2-7, with 8 bases that match TRBD2. The germline gives CDR1 DFQATT, CDR2 SNEGSKA (reference sequence). The CDR3 has 14 residues. J was trimmed by 2 bases and V by 5 bases; bases with no gene match: 8. As DNA, the CDR3 is TGCAGTGCTGCAGCGGGGGCCGTCACCTACGAGCAGTACGTC. Translated: CSAAAGAVTYEQYV.

The chain joins TRBV29-1 to TRBJ1-2, with TRBD1 as a possible D gene (5 bases). The germline CDR1 and CDR2 sequences are SQVTM and ANQGSEA. This CDR3 is built from 12 residues. V was trimmed by 2 bases and J by 4 bases, leaving 8 bases between them. The CDR3 DNA reads as TGCAGCGTTGAACAGGGAGGCTATGGCTACACCTTC. As protein: CSVEQGGYGYTF.

As regards this clonotype: The conserved phenylalanine or tryptophan normally closing the CDR3 is absent here, so this likely arose from a read error. The V call is TRBV7-3, the J call TRBJ2-3; 9 positions agree with TRBD2. The CDR3 is made up of 15 amino acids. Germline assignment: CDR1 SGHTA and CDR2 FQGTGA. J was trimmed by 6 bases and V by 1 base; bases with no gene match: 5. The CDR3 here is CASSLKLAGRDTQYI. The CDR3 DNA reads TGTGCCAGCAGCTTAAAGCTAGCGGGGAGGGATACGCAGTATATT.

This chain links TRBV2 with TRBJ2-3, with D unresolved. This CDR3 region has 12 residues. Germline V gene lookup returns CDR1 SNHLY and CDR2 FYNNEI. The V gene lost 6 bases and the J gene lost 5 bases, with 9 bases spanning the gap. The CDR3 is CASRETRDTQYF. CDR3 coding DNA: TGTGCCAGCAGGGAGACGAGAGATACGCAGTATTTT.

The sample holds a few counts of this clonotype. The chain recombines TRBV14 with TRBJ2-3; 7 positions agree with TRBD1. Germline V gene sequence: CDR1 SGHDN, CDR2 FVKESK. With 2 bases clipped from V and 5 bases from J, the junction kept 4 bases outside the gene matches. The CDR3 loop spans 14 amino acids. This CDR3 is CASSQHRGVDTQYF. Here the CDR3 DNA reads TGTGCCAGCAGCCAACACAGGGGAGTAGATACGCAGTATTTT. Looking up the rest from reference TRBV14 and TRBJ2-3 gives the full variable domain: EAGVTQFPSHSVIEKGQTVTLRCDPISGHDNLYWYRRVMGKEIKFLLHFVKESKQDESGMPNNRFLAERTGGTYSTLKVQPAELEDSGVYFCASSQHRGVDTQYFGPGTRLTVL.

The J gene is TRBJ2-2, the V gene TRBV12-3 or TRBV12-4; D gene uncertain. There are 11 residues in the CDR3. V was trimmed by 7 bases and J by 8 bases, leaving 8 bases between them. The CDR3 region has the DNA TGTGCCAGCACCCTTAGGGGGGAGCTGTTTTTT. Residues: CASTLRGELFF.

The rearrangement uses TRBV5-4 and TRBJ2-2, with TRBD2 identical over 7 bases. The CDR3 is 15 amino acids. In germline, CDR1 is SGHNT, CDR2 YYREEE (reference sequence). The V and J ends lost 0 bases and 5 bases, in that order; junction bases with no gene match: 4. The CDR3 region is CASSLERGGTGELFF. CDR3 bases: TGTGCCAGCAGCTTGGAACGGGGAGGGACCGGGGAGCTGTTTTTT.

This clonotype was picked up a small number of times. The chain carries TRBV5-1 and TRBJ1-2, with D maybe TRBD1 (6 bases). Germline lookup yields CDR1 SGHRS and CDR2 YFSETQ. V lost 3 bases, J lost 4 bases, and 10 bases lay in between. The CDR3 spans 13 residues. The CDR3 spells CASSSRDTYGYTF. The CDR3 DNA reads TGCGCCAGCAGCTCCCGGGACACCTATGGCTACACCTTC.

This clonotype came up many times. The chain couples TRBV3-1 to TRBJ1-1, with unresolved D. Germline V gene lookup returns CDR1 LGHDT and CDR2 YNNKEL (reference sequence). This CDR3 region has 16 residues. The V gene lost 1 base and the J gene lost 0 bases, with 12 bases spanning the gap. As DNA, the CDR3 is TGTGCCAGCAGCCAAGGTTTGGAGCGAATGAACACTGAAGCTTTCTTT. Its translation is CASSQGLERMNTEAFF.

This chain uses TRBV5-4 with TRBJ2-5; D is uncertain. The V end lost 4 bases, the J end lost 4 bases, and 14 bases lay between the germline ends. The CDR3 consists of 14 residues. In germline, CDR1 is SGHNT, CDR2 YYREEE (reference sequence). CDR3 sequence reads: CASSQPQRLETQYF. The DNA for the CDR3 is TGTGCCAGCAGCCAGCCGCAGAGATTAGAGACCCAGTACTTC.

The chain is built from TRBV7-9 and TRBJ1-3; D gene ambiguous. The V gene's germline CDR1 is SEHNR and CDR2 FQNEAQ (reference sequence). Trimming removed 8 bases from V and 3 bases from J, with 14 bases in between. This CDR3 has 14 residues. CDR3: CASGPPEIGNTIYF. CDR3 coding DNA: TGTGCCAGCGGCCCCCCGGAGATTGGAAACACCATATATTTT.

The chain is built from TRBV24-1 and TRBJ2-1; 10 nucleotides line up with TRBD1. Looked up from germline, CDR1 is KGHDR and CDR2 is SFDVKD. V lost 1 base, J lost 5 bases, and 4 bases stayed unmatched. CDR3 length equals 16 residues. The CDR3 DNA reads TGTGCCACCAGTGATTTCGGGACAGGGGTGGACAATGAGCAGTTCTTC. Its translation: CATSDFGTGVDNEQFF.

This chain links TRBV7-9 with TRBJ2-2; D unclear. Germline CDR1 and CDR2: SEHNR and FQNEAQ (reference sequence). The CDR3 runs to 14 residues. The V end lost 4 bases, the J end lost 6 bases, and 12 bases lay between the germline ends. CDR3 DNA: TGTGCCAGCAGCTCGTTAGGTGGGGCCGGGGAGCTGTTTTTT. Protein: CASSSLGGAGELFF.

This sequence joins TRBV28 and TRBJ1-4; D not resolved. The ends were cut back, 2 bases at V and 6 bases at J, with 7 bases in the middle. This CDR3 contains 13 residues. CDR1 and CDR2 from the germline V gene are MDHEN and SYDVKM. CDR3 nucleotides: TGTGCCAGCAGTTTACGGATAGATGAAAAACTGTTTTTT. This encodes CASSLRIDEKLFF.

This clonotype was observed many times. The V gene is TRBV20-1, the J gene TRBJ2-7; D unresolved. Germline CDR1 DFQATT, CDR2 SNEGSKA (reference sequence). The V gene lost 0 bases and the J gene lost 1 base, with 10 bases spanning the gap. This CDR3 has 14 residues. The CDR3 loop is CSARDGPASYEQYF. CDR3 coding DNA: TGCAGTGCTAGAGATGGTCCGGCGTCCTACGAGCAGTACTTC.

This chain joins TRBV5-6 and TRBJ2-5; weak D call: TRBD1 (5 bases). The germline V gene encodes CDR1 SGHDT and CDR2 YYEEEE. This CDR3 contains 17 residues. The V gene lost 0 bases and the J gene lost 2 bases, with 17 bases spanning the gap. CDR3 sequence (DNA): TGTGCCAGCAGCTTGGCCAGATTCACAGGTCCTCAAGAGACCCAGTACTTC. It codes for CASSLARFTGPQETQYF.

This clonotype has just a few counts. The V and J genes are TRBV7-2 and TRBJ2-5, with 11 bases identical to TRBD2. Germline V gives CDR1 SGHTA, CDR2 FQGNSA. The trim removed 8 bases at V and 4 bases at J, leaving 6 bases unmatched. The length of the CDR3 is 14 residues. CDR3 sequence reads: CASGFSGGAETQYF. CDR3 coding DNA: TGTGCCAGCGGATTTAGCGGGGGGGCAGAGACCCAGTACTTC.

CDR3 nucleotide sequence: TGTGCCAGCAGCGCCTCCGGGTCTGACGGCTACACCTTC. Residues: CASSASGSDGYTF. The chain couples TRBV7-2 to TRBJ1-2; D gene ambiguous. V was shortened by 5 bases and J by 8 bases, with 15 bases between the two germline ends. Germline-derived CDR1 and CDR2 are SGHTA and FQGNSA. This CDR3 spans 13 amino acids.